This T cell receptor beta chain was identified in a study of post-analysis software for immune sequencing data. Study-level results: About five TRBV segments, including TRBV5-6, TRBV5-1 and TRBV20-1, were more frequent in patients than controls.

With respect to this clonotype: Its antigen is undetermined.

V was clipped by 3 bases and J by 7 bases, with 11 bases between them. The CDR3 spans 14 residues. CDR1 is KGHDR and CDR2 is SFDVKD in the germline V gene. The library was made from cDNA and included unique molecular identifiers. TCRdb called the PCR reads again in MiXCR, with one record for every CDR3 protein. The profile covers about 770,000 distinct CDR3 sequences, with more than 45% appearing a single time and approximately 4.4% taken by the ten largest. The specimen was blood. The chain uses TRBV24-1 and TRBJ2-2, with D unresolved. The TCR was taken from a girl aged 5-17 years with multiple sclerosis. This CDR3 is CATSDRYRDGELFF. The CDR3 nucleotides are TGTGCCACCAGTGATCGATACAGAGACGGGGAGCTGTTTTTT.